The rows below give T cell receptor beta chains drawn from one sample of a study of radiation and T cells in renal cell carcinoma. Only in-frame clones appear in the TCRdb table, and some are missing; sequencing was by immunoSEQ multiplex PCR. The sample carries nearly 50,000 clones, 65% to 90% recorded once. Specimen: blood, collected from a patient whose treatment included radiotherapy and nephrectomy. These receptors were collected from a woman in her sixties or seventies with renal cell carcinoma. Both conserved end residues are part of each CDR3. The order of the fields is D gene, clone size, V gene, J gene, CDR3 DNA, CDR3 protein. D genes are given only for firm matches. The listing skips clone size in some rows; elsewhere it reads once, few, many or a size class.

d_gene: -; abundance: -; v_gene: TRBV7-9; j_gene: TRBJ2-7; CDR3nt: TGTGCCAGCAGCTTAGGACAGACGGAGCAGTACTTC; CDR3aa: CASSLGQTEQYF
d_gene: -; abundance: -; v_gene: TRBV14; j_gene: TRBJ2-1; CDR3nt: TGTGCCAGCAGCCGGGTAGTAACGGGGGCGAGCTCCTACAATGAGCAGTTCTTC; CDR3aa: CASSRVVTGASSYNEQFF
d_gene: -; abundance: once; v_gene: TRBV19; j_gene: TRBJ1-6; CDR3nt: TGTGCCAGTAGCGCGGGGTACAAAAAAAGCTCCTATAATTCACCCCTCCACTTT; CDR3aa: CASSAGYKKSSYNSPLHF
d_gene: TRBD2; abundance: -; v_gene: TRBV11-1; j_gene: TRBJ2-2; CDR3nt: TGTGCCAGCAGCCGAGCGGGACTTGGATGGACCGGGGAGCTGTTTTTT; CDR3aa: CASSRAGLGWTGELFF
d_gene: TRBD1; abundance: many; v_gene: TRBV4-1; j_gene: TRBJ2-7; CDR3nt: TGCGCCAGCAGCCGCAGGGACAGGGGGCACGAGCAGTACTTC; CDR3aa: CASSRRDRGHEQYF
d_gene: -; abundance: -; v_gene: TRBV5-1; j_gene: TRBJ2-3; CDR3nt: TGCGCCAGCAGCTTGACTAGAGTCAACCCAGATACGCAGTATTTT; CDR3aa: CASSLTRVNPDTQYF
d_gene: TRBD2; abundance: -; v_gene: TRBV7-9; j_gene: TRBJ2-3; CDR3nt: TGTGCCGTGCGGGGGAACAGCGGATTTAGCACAGATACGCAGTATTTT; CDR3aa: CAVRGNSGFSTDTQYF
d_gene: -; abundance: -; v_gene: TRBV6-6; j_gene: TRBJ1-2; CDR3nt: TGTGCCAGCAGTCCCATAACGAGAGCTAACTATGGCTACACCTTC; CDR3aa: CASSPITRANYGYTF
d_gene: -; abundance: -; v_gene: TRBV4-1; j_gene: TRBJ1-3; CDR3nt: TGCGCCACTTCTTCTACAGGGTACTCTGGAAACACCATATATTTT; CDR3aa: CATSSTGYSGNTIYF
d_gene: -; abundance: -; v_gene: TRBV11-3; j_gene: TRBJ2-5; CDR3nt: TGTGCCAGCAGCTTAAGAGGACAAGAGACCCAGTACTTC; CDR3aa: CASSLRGQETQYF
d_gene: TRBD1; abundance: -; v_gene: TRBV7-2; j_gene: TRBJ1-4; CDR3nt: TGTGCCAGCAGCCGGGACAGGGAAAATGAAAAACTGTTTTTT; CDR3aa: CASSRDRENEKLFF
d_gene: -; abundance: -; v_gene: TRBV4-1; j_gene: TRBJ1-2; CDR3nt: TGCGCCAGCAGCGAGGGACGGTTAGGCTATGGCTACACCTTC; CDR3aa: CASSEGRLGYGYTF
d_gene: TRBD1; abundance: -; v_gene: TRBV9; j_gene: TRBJ1-2; CDR3nt: TGTGCCAGCAGCGTAGCTGAGGGGGACAGGGGAGCTAACTATGGCTACACCTTC; CDR3aa: CASSVAEGDRGANYGYTF
d_gene: -; abundance: -; v_gene: TRBV2; j_gene: TRBJ1-5; CDR3nt: TGTGCCAGCAGTAAACAGAGCGTCAGCAATCAGCCCCAGCATTTT; CDR3aa: CASSKQSVSNQPQHF
d_gene: TRBD1; abundance: once; v_gene: TRBV10-3; j_gene: TRBJ1-2; CDR3nt: TGTGCCATCAGTGAACAGGGGGACTATGGCTACACCTTC; CDR3aa: CAISEQGDYGYTF
d_gene: TRBD1; abundance: -; v_gene: TRBV6-5; j_gene: TRBJ2-1; CDR3nt: TGTGCCAGCAGTTCCGCAGGGGGCGCCGAGAATGAGCAGTTCTTC; CDR3aa: CASSSAGGAENEQFF
d_gene: -; abundance: medium-sized; v_gene: TRBV6-1; j_gene: TRBJ1-5; CDR3nt: TGTGCCAGCAGTGAAATGGGTCGTGGGAACAATCAGCCCCAGCATTTT; CDR3aa: CASSEMGRGNNQPQHF
d_gene: -; abundance: -; v_gene: TRBV4-1; j_gene: TRBJ2-2; CDR3nt: TGCGCCAGCAGCCAAGATCCTGGGAACACCGGGGAGCTGTTTTTT; CDR3aa: CASSQDPGNTGELFF
d_gene: -; abundance: -; v_gene: TRBV4-3; j_gene: TRBJ1-4; CDR3nt: TGCGCCAGCAGCCAAGTGGACGGTAATGAAAAACTGTTTTTT; CDR3aa: CASSQVDGNEKLFF
d_gene: TRBD1; abundance: -; v_gene: TRBV6-5; j_gene: TRBJ1-1; CDR3nt: TGTGCCAGCAGTTACTCGGGGACAGGGCTGAACACTGAAGCTTTCTTT; CDR3aa: CASSYSGTGLNTEAFF
d_gene: TRBD1; abundance: -; v_gene: TRBV30; j_gene: TRBJ1-1; CDR3nt: TGTGCCTGGAGTATAATCAGGGGGCGAAATACTGAAGCTTTCTTT; CDR3aa: CAWSIIRGRNTEAFF
d_gene: -; abundance: -; v_gene: TRBV5-4; j_gene: TRBJ1-1; CDR3nt: TGTGCCAGCAGCACCACAGGGTTAACTGAAGCTTTCTTT; CDR3aa: CASSTTGLTEAFF
d_gene: -; abundance: -; v_gene: TRBV19; j_gene: TRBJ2-7; CDR3nt: TGTGCCAGTAGTATAAACACCTACTACGAGCAGTACTTC; CDR3aa: CASSINTYYEQYF
d_gene: -; abundance: -; v_gene: TRBV9; j_gene: TRBJ1-1; CDR3nt: TGTGCCAGCAGCGAAGGACAGAACACTGAAGCTTTCTTT; CDR3aa: CASSEGQNTEAFF
d_gene: -; abundance: -; v_gene: TRBV9; j_gene: TRBJ2-3; CDR3nt: TGTGCCAGCAGCGAGGCTGCGGTCGGGTATTCCACAGATACGCAGTATTTT; CDR3aa: CASSEAAVGYSTDTQYF
d_gene: TRBD1; abundance: -; v_gene: TRBV6-5; j_gene: TRBJ2-1; CDR3nt: TGTGCCAGCAGTTACGGGACAGGGTTCGAGCAGTTCTTC; CDR3aa: CASSYGTGFEQFF
d_gene: TRBD1; abundance: -; v_gene: TRBV2; j_gene: TRBJ2-1; CDR3nt: TGTGCCAGCAGGGAACAGGGGAATGAGCAGTTCTTC; CDR3aa: CASREQGNEQFF
d_gene: -; abundance: -; v_gene: TRBV19; j_gene: TRBJ1-1; CDR3nt: TGTGCCAGTAGTAGAGGGTACATGAACACTGAAGCTTTCTTT; CDR3aa: CASSRGYMNTEAFF
d_gene: -; abundance: -; v_gene: TRBV19; j_gene: TRBJ2-2; CDR3nt: TGTGCCAGTAGGCCCAGGTCAGGGTGGGACACCGGGGAGCTGTTTTTT; CDR3aa: CASRPRSGWDTGELFF
d_gene: -; abundance: -; v_gene: TRBV29-1; j_gene: TRBJ2-7; CDR3nt: TGCAGCGTCTCGGGACGGGGCTACGAGCAGTACTTC; CDR3aa: CSVSGRGYEQYF
d_gene: -; abundance: -; v_gene: TRBV27; j_gene: TRBJ1-2; CDR3nt: TGTGCCAGTGCCCCGGGACAAAGCTATGGCTACACCTTC; CDR3aa: CASAPGQSYGYTF
d_gene: TRBD2; abundance: -; v_gene: TRBV7-8; j_gene: TRBJ2-1; CDR3nt: TGTGCCAGCAGCAGACCGGGACTAGCGGGAGAAAGGAATGAGCAGTTCTTC; CDR3aa: CASSRPGLAGERNEQFF
d_gene: TRBD1; abundance: -; v_gene: TRBV15; j_gene: TRBJ2-7; CDR3nt: TGTGCCACCAGCAGAGACCCGGGACAGGGTTCCTACGAGCAGTACTTC; CDR3aa: CATSRDPGQGSYEQYF
d_gene: TRBD2; abundance: -; v_gene: TRBV7-2; j_gene: TRBJ2-4; CDR3nt: TGTGCCAGCAGCTTTACTAGCGGGAGGGGAAGGAACATTCAGTACTTC; CDR3aa: CASSFTSGRGRNIQYF
d_gene: TRBD1; abundance: -; v_gene: TRBV27; j_gene: TRBJ2-7; CDR3nt: TGTGCCATCGGGGACAGGGCGAGCTCCTACGAGCAGTACTTC; CDR3aa: CAIGDRASSYEQYF
d_gene: -; abundance: -; v_gene: TRBV9; j_gene: TRBJ2-3; CDR3nt: TGTGCCAGCAGCGTAGTGGAGCGCACAGATACGCAGTATTTT; CDR3aa: CASSVVERTDTQYF
d_gene: -; abundance: -; v_gene: TRBV18; j_gene: TRBJ2-3; CDR3nt: TGTGCCAGCTCAACCGGATTAGGGGGGGGCACAGATACGCAGTATTTT; CDR3aa: CASSTGLGGGTDTQYF
d_gene: -; abundance: once; v_gene: TRBV7-8; j_gene: TRBJ1-5; CDR3nt: TGTGCCAGCAGTCTAAAGTCGGGGGCACAGCCCCAGCATTTT; CDR3aa: CASSLKSGAQPQHF